The rows below give T cell receptor beta chains drawn from one sample of a study of blood T cell repertoires in COVID-19. Profiled with immunoSEQ multiplex PCR; TCRdb holds only in-frame clones, not every one. The repertoire consists of under 300,000 clones, with just over 90% occurring once and the leading ten covering approximately 1.9%. Material for sequencing was PBMCs or T cells enriched from blood (not recorded which). Receptors were obtained from a woman between 18 and 30 years old who had recovered from COVID-19. Both conserved end residues are part of each CDR3. The order of the fields is clone size, V gene, J gene, D gene, CDR3 protein, CDR3 DNA. A D gene is named only where the DNA matches it firmly. Size tells how often a clone was seen (once, few, many) or the class of an expanded clone, and some rows leave it out.

-	TRBV13	TRBJ2-3	TRBD2	CASSLFLAGGLGTDTQYF	TGTGCCAGCAGCTTATTTTTAGCGGGGGGCCTCGGTACAGATACGCAGTATTTT
-	TRBV7-9	TRBJ2-5	TRBD1	CASSGRSGQGETQYF	TGTGCCAGCAGCGGCCGGTCGGGACAGGGAGAGACCCAGTACTTC
-	TRBV20-1	TRBJ2-5	-	CSVSVGHSQETQYF	TGCAGTGTTAGTGTGGGGCACTCCCAAGAGACCCAGTACTTC
-	TRBV7-8	TRBJ2-7	-	CASSQSGTRSYEQYF	TGTGCCAGCAGCCAATCGGGGACTCGCTCCTACGAGCAGTACTTC
-	TRBV4-2	TRBJ2-2	-	CASSQDLTGTGELFF	TGTGCCAGCAGCCAAGATCTGACAGGCACCGGGGAGCTGTTTTTT
-	TRBV6-2/TRBV6-3	TRBJ1-5	TRBD1	CASSYGTGRGQPQHF	TGTGCCAGCAGTTACGGGACAGGGCGAGGTCAGCCCCAGCATTTT
-	TRBV2	TRBJ1-2	-	CASSGGASGYTF	TGTGCCAGCAGTGGCGGTGCATCCGGCTACACCTTC
-	TRBV18	TRBJ2-3	TRBD1	CASSLRQGVGDTQYF	TGTGCCAGCTCACTCAGACAGGGGGTCGGTGATACGCAGTATTTT
-	TRBV28	TRBJ1-5	-	CASTLRWQELQPQHF	TGTGCCAGCACCCTTCGGTGGCAGGAACTTCAGCCCCAGCATTTT
few	TRBV9	TRBJ1-6	-	CASSARNSPLHF	TGTGCCAGCAGCGCCCGGAATTCACCCCTCCACTTT
-	TRBV7-2	TRBJ1-2	-	CASSLEGWANYGYTF	TGTGCCAGCAGCTTAGAGGGGTGGGCTAACTATGGCTACACCTTC
-	TRBV7-8	TRBJ2-7	-	CASSLPPPPREQYF	TGTGCCAGCAGCTTACCTCCGCCCCCGAGGGAGCAGTACTTC
-	TRBV5-4	TRBJ2-7	TRBD2	CASSSLAGGAYEQYF	TGTGCCAGCAGCTCGCTAGCGGGAGGTGCCTACGAGCAGTACTTC
-	TRBV11-3	TRBJ1-3	TRBD1	CASSSGQSSGNTIYF	TGTGCCAGCAGCTCGGGACAGAGCTCTGGAAACACCATATATTTT
-	TRBV4-3	TRBJ1-5	-	CASSQVRSLSNQPQHF	TGCGCCAGCAGCCAAGTAAGGAGCCTTAGCAATCAGCCCCAGCATTTT
-	TRBV19	TRBJ1-5	-	CASTPQAYSNQPQHF	TGTGCCAGTACCCCGCAGGCTTATAGCAATCAGCCCCAGCATTTT
-	TRBV6-5	TRBJ1-1	TRBD1	CASSYSGTGNTEAFF	TGTGCCAGCAGTTACTCCGGGACAGGGAACACTGAAGCTTTCTTT
-	TRBV24-1	TRBJ1-1	-	CATSDSMNTEAFF	TGTGCCACCAGTGATTCAATGAACACTGAAGCTTTCTTT
-	TRBV3-1/TRBV3-2	TRBJ1-1	-	CASSRRGGTEAFF	TGTGCCAGCAGCCGAAGAGGGGGAACTGAAGCTTTCTTT
-	TRBV5-1	TRBJ1-3	-	CASSLSSGLGNTIYF	TGCGCCAGCAGCTTGTCCTCAGGGCTGGGAAACACCATATATTTT
-	TRBV7-8	TRBJ1-1	-	CASSLEEGGHTEAFF	TGTGCCAGCAGCTTAGAGGAGGGGGGGCACACTGAAGCTTTCTTT
once	TRBV19	TRBJ2-1	TRBD2	CASSRSSGSLGNEQFF	TGTGCCAGTAGTAGGTCTAGCGGGAGCTTGGGCAATGAGCAGTTCTTC
-	TRBV6-5	TRBJ1-2	TRBD1	CASSYEGTANGYTF	TGTGCCAGCAGTTACGAAGGGACAGCGAATGGCTACACCTTC
-	TRBV3-1/TRBV3-2	TRBJ1-2	-	CASSQFAGYNYGYTF	TGTGCCAGCAGCCAATTTGCGGGATACAACTATGGCTACACCTTC
-	TRBV5-1	TRBJ2-3	TRBD2	CASSLYGTSGGKADTQYF	TGCGCCAGCAGCTTGTACGGGACTAGCGGGGGAAAGGCAGATACGCAGTATTTT
-	TRBV2	TRBJ2-1	-	CASAPLADSYNEQFF	TGTGCCAGCGCTCCCTTAGCGGACTCCTACAATGAGCAGTTCTTC
-	TRBV15	TRBJ2-3	TRBD1	CATSRNRGRQYF	TGTGCCACCAGCAGAAACAGGGGCAGGCAGTATTTT
-	TRBV27	TRBJ1-5	-	CASRPFGGGVNSNQPQHF	TGTGCCAGCAGGCCCTTCGGCGGGGGGGTCAATAGCAATCAGCCCCAGCATTTT
-	TRBV9	TRBJ2-1	TRBD2	CASSVTPLASGDEQFF	TGTGCCAGCAGCGTGACCCCACTGGCTAGCGGTGATGAGCAGTTCTTC
-	TRBV12-3/TRBV12-4	TRBJ1-2	-	CASSFRVNYGYTF	TGTGCCAGCAGTTTCAGGGTAAACTATGGCTACACCTTC
-	TRBV6-5	TRBJ2-3	TRBD1	CASSNGGDRGISF	TGTGCCAGCAGTAACGGGGGGGACAGGGGGATCTCTTTT
-	TRBV7-2	TRBJ2-2	TRBD1	CASSPKGTGGASPTGELFF	TGTGCCAGCAGCCCCAAGGGAACAGGGGGCGCATCCCCCACCGGGGAGCTGTTTTTT
-	TRBV7-9	TRBJ1-1	-	CASSLTGGGLNTEAFF	TGTGCCAGCAGCTTAACGGGAGGGGGACTGAACACTGAAGCTTTCTTT
-	TRBV10-1	TRBJ2-3	-	CASSEGGGASTDTQYF	TGCGCCAGCAGTGAAGGCGGCGGGGCTAGCACAGATACGCAGTATTTT
-	TRBV7-2	TRBJ2-1	TRBD2	CASSLTAWGGNEQFF	TGTGCCAGCAGCTTAACGGCGTGGGGGGGAAATGAGCAGTTCTTC
-	TRBV27	TRBJ1-5	TRBD1	CASSSTGYQLQPQHF	TGTGCCAGCAGTTCGACAGGGTACCAGCTTCAGCCCCAGCATTTT
-	TRBV7-2	TRBJ2-5	TRBD1	CASSSDRAGTQYF	TGTGCCAGCAGCTCCGACAGGGCTGGGACCCAGTACTTC
-	TRBV15	TRBJ2-1	-	CATSYRVSYNEQFF	TGTGCCACCAGTTACAGGGTCTCCTACAATGAGCAGTTCTTC
-	TRBV2	TRBJ1-1	TRBD1	CASSATGRNTEAFF	TGTGCCAGCAGTGCGACAGGGCGGAACACTGAAGCTTTCTTT
-	TRBV24-1	TRBJ2-1	-	CATSDGGVGEQFF	TGTGCCACCAGTGATGGGGGCGTGGGAGAGCAGTTCTTC
-	TRBV5-1	TRBJ1-1	-	CASSLSGRTEAFF	TGCGCCAGCAGCTTGAGCGGGCGGACTGAAGCTTTCTTT
many	TRBV6-5	TRBJ1-2	-	CASSSTGPGAYGYTF	TGTGCCAGCAGTTCCACAGGGCCCGGAGCCTATGGCTACACCTTC
-	TRBV4-2	TRBJ1-1	-	CASSQDPGRSSSQAFF	TGTGCCAGCAGCCAAGACCCAGGGCGATCCTCTTCTCAAGCTTTCTTT
-	TRBV7-2	TRBJ2-4	TRBD1	CASSLTGGKNIQYF	TGTGCCAGCAGCCTAACAGGGGGTAAAAACATTCAGTACTTC
-	TRBV5-1	TRBJ1-2	TRBD1	CASSSTGRGYTF	TGCGCCAGCAGCTCGACAGGGCGCGGCTACACCTTC
-	TRBV7-2	TRBJ1-3	-	CASSLVAGLPYSGNTIYF	TGTGCCAGCAGCTTAGTGGCAGGCCTTCCCTACTCTGGAAACACCATATATTTT
-	TRBV27	TRBJ2-2	-	CASSFGGRNTGELFF	TGTGCCAGCAGTTTTGGGGGGAGGAACACCGGGGAGCTGTTTTTT
-	TRBV5-1	TRBJ2-1	TRBD2	CASSSSSGGASGEQFF	TGCGCCAGCAGCTCCTCTAGCGGGGGGGCCTCAGGAGAGCAGTTCTTC
-	TRBV18	TRBJ2-7	TRBD1	CASSPPMVGGGEQYF	TGTGCCAGCTCACCTCCGATGGTAGGGGGCGGCGAGCAGTACTTC
-	TRBV19	TRBJ1-5	TRBD1	CASSTGTGYQPQHF	TGTGCCAGTAGCACCGGGACAGGATATCAGCCCCAGCATTTT
-	TRBV5-8	TRBJ1-1	TRBD1	CASRSGQGWGTEAFF	TGTGCCAGCAGATCGGGACAGGGGTGGGGCACTGAAGCTTTCTTT
few	TRBV6-4	TRBJ2-1	TRBD2	CASSQGLAGGNEQFF	TGTGCCAGCAGCCAGGGACTAGCGGGAGGGAATGAGCAGTTCTTC